The rows below give T cell receptor beta chains drawn from one sample of a study of OX40 agonist ivuxolimab in advanced cancers. The protocol was immunoSEQ multiplex PCR, while the TCRdb copy is restricted to in-frame clones and leaves out a portion. The sample records fewer than 85,000 clones, roughly 85% being singletons. The source material was CD4+ or CD8+ T cells sorted from blood, sampled in a trial of the OX40 agonist ivuxolimab. These receptors were taken from an adult with an advanced solid tumor such as melanoma, head and neck, liver or kidney cancer. Each CDR3 is given with its conserved first and last residue. D genes are given only for firm matches. Clone size, where shown, is once, few, many, or a class for clones that have expanded.

abundance | j_gene | v_gene | d_gene | CDR3nt | CDR3aa
NA | TRBJ1-6 | TRBV6-4 | TRBD1 | TGTGCCAGCAGTGGAAGGGACAGTTTAACTAATTCACCCCTCCACTTT | CASSGRDSLTNSPLHF
NA | TRBJ2-5 | TRBV7-2 | NA | TGTGCCACCAAACCGTCCTTCCGTGAGGAGACCCAGTACTTC | CATKPSFREETQYF
NA | TRBJ1-4 | TRBV5-1 | TRBD1 | TGCGCCAGCAGCCAGGACAGGGCGAGGGGGGAAAAACTGTTTTTT | CASSQDRARGEKLFF
NA | TRBJ2-7 | TRBV7-8 | NA | TGTGCCAGCAGCTTAATAGCCGCCTACGAGCAGTACTTC | CASSLIAAYEQYF
NA | TRBJ1-2 | TRBV5-1 | NA | TGCGCCAGCAGCCCCCAAGCCCCGGGTACAACTTATGGCTACACCTTC | CASSPQAPGTTYGYTF
NA | TRBJ1-2 | TRBV5-1 | TRBD1 | TGCGCCAGCAGCCAAACAGGGGTGGGCTATGGCTACACCTTC | CASSQTGVGYGYTF
NA | TRBJ2-5 | TRBV30 | NA | TGTGCCTGGAGTGTGGGTACTAACACCTATGAAGAGACCCAGTACTTC | CAWSVGTNTYEETQYF
NA | TRBJ1-6 | TRBV6-6 | NA | TGTGCCAGCAGTTACGAAGGGGCGTATAATTCACCCCTCCACTTT | CASSYEGAYNSPLHF
NA | TRBJ2-2 | TRBV6-4 | TRBD2 | TGTGCCAGCAGTCCCTCACCCGGGACTAGCGGGGCCACCGGGGAGCTGTTTTTT | CASSPSPGTSGATGELFF
once | TRBJ2-5 | TRBV7-2 | TRBD2 | TGTGCCAGCAGCATCAACCGCGGGGGTGAGACCCAGTACTTC | CASSINRGGETQYF
NA | TRBJ2-7 | TRBV18 | NA | TGTGCCAGCTCACCACCGGTCAGGGCAGCCGAAGAGCAGTACTTC | CASSPPVRAAEEQYF
once | TRBJ1-5 | TRBV18 | TRBD1 | TGTGCCAGCTCACCCAGGGACAGGATCGGTCAGCCCCAGCATTTT | CASSPRDRIGQPQHF
once | TRBJ2-7 | TRBV15 | NA | TGTGCCACCAGCAGAGAGGGCGGTGCCTACGAGCAGTACTTC | CATSREGGAYEQYF
few | TRBJ1-5 | TRBV19 | TRBD1 | TGTGCCAGTAGTAAGGGAGGGACAGGGAGAAATCAGCCCCAGCATTTT | CASSKGGTGRNQPQHF
NA | TRBJ2-1 | TRBV25-1 | NA | TGTGCCAGCAGTGAATCGGGCACGGTCCTAAATGAGCAGTTCTTC | CASSESGTVLNEQFF
NA | TRBJ2-3 | TRBV4-1 | NA | TGCGCCAGCAGCCAAGCCGCGGTTGGGGATACGCAGTATTTT | CASSQAAVGDTQYF
NA | TRBJ2-4 | TRBV27 | NA | TGTGCCAGCAGCTTTTCCATAGCCAAAAACATTCAGTACTTC | CASSFSIAKNIQYF
NA | TRBJ1-1 | TRBV23-1 | NA | TGCGCCAGCAGTCCACTAATGGGGTGGGCTTTCTTT | CASSPLMGWAFF
once | TRBJ2-7 | TRBV7-2 | TRBD2 | TGTGCCAGCAGCTTAGCTTCTAGCGGTAACTACGAGCAGTACTTC | CASSLASSGNYEQYF
NA | TRBJ2-2 | TRBV7-7 | NA | TGTGCCAGCAGCTCCTTCAGGGGGGGGACCGGGGAGCTGTTTTTT | CASSSFRGGTGELFF
NA | TRBJ1-3 | TRBV18 | TRBD1 | TGTGCCAGCTCAGTAACAGGGGATGGAAACACCATATATTTT | CASSVTGDGNTIYF
NA | TRBJ1-2 | TRBV30 | TRBD1 | TGTGCCTGGTTTGACAGGGGGAACTATGGCTACACCTTC | CAWFDRGNYGYTF
NA | TRBJ1-3 | TRBV5-1 | TRBD1 | TGCGCCAGCAGCCCGGGACAGAGCTCTGGAAACACCATATATTTT | CASSPGQSSGNTIYF
NA | TRBJ1-5 | TRBV7-8 | NA | TGTGCCAGCAGCCTGGGGAGGAACGGGCAGCCCCAGCATTTT | CASSLGRNGQPQHF
NA | TRBJ2-3 | TRBV7-3 | NA | TGTGCCAGCAGGGAAGCCGGACTCGGCACAGATACGCAGTATTTT | CASREAGLGTDTQYF
NA | TRBJ1-1 | TRBV18 | TRBD1 | TGTGCCAGCTCAAGGGGGCCTGGGCAGAACACTGAAGCTTTCTTT | CASSRGPGQNTEAFF
NA | TRBJ2-7 | TRBV7-3 | TRBD1 | TGTGCCAGCAGCTTGACAGGGGGGGCCTACGAGCAGTACTTC | CASSLTGGAYEQYF
NA | TRBJ1-1 | TRBV4-2 | TRBD1 | TGTGCCAGCAGCCAAGATAGGGGGCGAGACACTGAAGCTTTCTTT | CASSQDRGRDTEAFF
NA | TRBJ1-4 | TRBV5-8 | TRBD1 | TGTGCCAGCAGCGCAGGGACAGCAACTAATGAAAAACTGTTTTTT | CASSAGTATNEKLFF
NA | TRBJ1-5 | TRBV6-5 | NA | TGTGCCAGCAGTTACGACGGTTATAGCAATCAGCCCCAGCATTTT | CASSYDGYSNQPQHF
NA | TRBJ1-1 | TRBV6-4 | NA | TGTGCCAGCGGCGTGTGCGGGGACACTGAAGCTTTCTTT | CASGVCGDTEAFF
NA | TRBJ2-5 | TRBV19 | NA | TGTGCCAGTAGTATTCAGGGGTCAGGACAAGAGACCCAGTACTTC | CASSIQGSGQETQYF
NA | TRBJ2-7 | TRBV6-1 | TRBD1 | TGTGCCAGCAGTGTCCGGACAGGGGGCTCCTACGAGCAGTACTTC | CASSVRTGGSYEQYF
NA | TRBJ1-6 | TRBV5-1 | NA | TGCGCCAGCAGCCCCTCCAGGGGAGGTTCACCCCTCCACTTT | CASSPSRGGSPLHF
NA | TRBJ1-5 | TRBV6-6 | TRBD1 | TGTGCCAGCAACGGACAGGGGTTCAATCAGCCCCAGCATTTT | CASNGQGFNQPQHF
once | TRBJ2-7 | TRBV18 | NA | TGTGCCAGCTCACCACCGGGCCAGGGGAACAACGAGCAGTACTTC | CASSPPGQGNNEQYF
NA | TRBJ2-7 | TRBV4-2 | TRBD2 | TGTGCCAGCAGCCCCGGGACTAGCGGGGGCCTAAGGAGCCACGAGCAGTACTTC | CASSPGTSGGLRSHEQYF
NA | TRBJ2-2 | TRBV7-3 | NA | TGTGCCAGCAGCCAGGGGTGGACCGGGGAGCTGTTTTTT | CASSQGWTGELFF
NA | TRBJ2-2 | TRBV4-1 | NA | TGCGCCAGCGGCCAAGTGGGCTCAAGCGGGGAGCTGTTTTTT | CASGQVGSSGELFF
few | TRBJ1-1 | TRBV10-3 | NA | TGTGCCATCAGGAGAGGGACGGAGAACACTGAAGCTTTCTTT | CAIRRGTENTEAFF
NA | TRBJ2-5 | TRBV18 | NA | TGTGCCAGCTCACAGGCGGGGGCTGAGACCCAGTACTTC | CASSQAGAETQYF
NA | TRBJ2-7 | TRBV15 | TRBD1 | TGTGCCACCAGCAGATTCGGACAGGGACAATACGAGCAGTACTTC | CATSRFGQGQYEQYF
NA | TRBJ2-6 | TRBV6-5 | NA | TGTGCCAGCAGCCGAGACTCTGGGGCCAACGTCCTGACTTTC | CASSRDSGANVLTF
NA | TRBJ2-2 | TRBV7-9 | TRBD1 | TGTGCCAGCAGCTTAGGGACAGGGCGGACCGGGGAGCTGTTTTTT | CASSLGTGRTGELFF
NA | TRBJ1-1 | TRBV7-9 | NA | TGTGCCAGCAGTTTATCGGGGACTGAAGCTTTCTTT | CASSLSGTEAFF
NA | TRBJ1-1 | TRBV6-5 | NA | TGTGCCAGCAGTTACTCGACAGTCACTGAAGCTTTCTTT | CASSYSTVTEAFF
NA | TRBJ2-7 | TRBV7-2 | NA | TGTGCCAGCAGCCCTCCGAATTGGGCTGTAACCGGGGAGCAGTACTTC | CASSPPNWAVTGEQYF
NA | TRBJ2-7 | TRBV4-2 | NA | TGTGCCAGCAGCTTACAGGGGAGGAACGAGCAGTACTTC | CASSLQGRNEQYF
NA | TRBJ1-2 | TRBV6-6 | TRBD1 | TGTGCCAGCAGTTACTTACAGGGGGCGCCGTATGGCTACACCTTC | CASSYLQGAPYGYTF
NA | TRBJ2-3 | TRBV12-5 | TRBD1 | TGTGCTAGTGGTACTGACACCCGGGACAGTTTT | CASGTDTRDSF
NA | TRBJ2-1 | TRBV19 | NA | TGTGCCAGTAGTATTTTCACCTACAATGAGCAGTTCTTC | CASSIFTYNEQFF
NA | TRBJ2-7 | TRBV5-5 | NA | TGTGCCAGCAGCTTGTCTGGGGGCCTCCATAATTACGAGCAGTACTTC | CASSLSGGLHNYEQYF
once | TRBJ2-5 | TRBV19 | NA | TGTGCCAGTAGTAGGGGGCGGGGCCAAGAGACCCAGTACTTC | CASSRGRGQETQYF